Reported below is one T cell receptor beta chain. As originally analysed: Estimated nucleated cell counts came from reference gene primer amplification. The repertoire was sequenced with immunoSEQ multiplex PCR; TCRdb's copy has only in-frame clones and lacks some. That table supplies the V and J calls and clone size; D and trimming were determined from the DNA. Of over 120,000 clones listed, roughly 90% are singletons. The data stem from a study of blood T cell repertoires in COVID-19. The overall study: Researchers got acute and convalescent COVID-19 samples from the United States, Italy and Spain. Sample material is recorded as cDNA or gDNA derived from T cells, B-cell-depleted T cells, or PBMCs.

Trimming cost V 3 bases and J 2 bases; bases outside gene matches: 3. This CDR3 spans 15 amino acids. Germline loops: CDR1 MNHNS, CDR2 SASEGT. Sequenced: peripheral blood. V gene TRBV6-1 combines with J gene TRBJ1-2; 10 bases map to TRBD1. This sequence originates from a woman between 45 and 65 years old with acute or convalescent COVID-19. CDR3 sequence (DNA): TGTGCCAGCAGTGAGGGGACAGGGGACAACTATGGCTACACCTTC. Its translation: CASSEGTGDNYGYTF.